The clone carrying this T cell receptor (beta chain) showed up just a few times. The sample carries other DNA sequences with the same CDR3. The data stem from a study of cytomegalovirus exposure and HLA in healthy donors. The V gene lost 6 bases and the J gene lost 6 bases, with 12 bases spanning the gap. The V gene's germline CDR1 is MDHEN and CDR2 SYDVKM. This CDR3 has 13 amino acids. A multiplex PCR was run with 60 Vbeta primers and 13 Jbeta primers. This table comes from immunoSEQ multiplex PCR, and its TCRdb copy is limited to in-frame clones, with some not included. In the table there are 150,000 to 180,000 clones, approximately 80% of which are singletons.

This sequence joins TRBV28 and TRBJ1-5; D is uncertain. Sequencing was performed on PBMCs. This sequence originates from a woman aged 40 to 50 in good health and CMV-seropositive. CDR3 loop: CASSPDILQPQHF. The CDR3 DNA reads as TGTGCCAGCAGCCCCGACATTCTTCAGCCCCAGCATTTT.